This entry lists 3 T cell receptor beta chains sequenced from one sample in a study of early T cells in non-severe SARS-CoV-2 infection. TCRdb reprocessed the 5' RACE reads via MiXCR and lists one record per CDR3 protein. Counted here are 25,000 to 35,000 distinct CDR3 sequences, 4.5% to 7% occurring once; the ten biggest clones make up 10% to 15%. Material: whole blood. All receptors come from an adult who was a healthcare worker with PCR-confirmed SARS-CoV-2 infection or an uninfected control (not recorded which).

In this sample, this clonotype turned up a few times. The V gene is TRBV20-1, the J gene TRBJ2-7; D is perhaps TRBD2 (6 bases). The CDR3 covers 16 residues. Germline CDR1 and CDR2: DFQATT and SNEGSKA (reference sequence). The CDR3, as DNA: TGCAGCGCGAAGGCAAAGGGACTGCTGTTGGGGTACGAGCAGTACTTC. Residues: CSAKAKGLLLGYEQYF.

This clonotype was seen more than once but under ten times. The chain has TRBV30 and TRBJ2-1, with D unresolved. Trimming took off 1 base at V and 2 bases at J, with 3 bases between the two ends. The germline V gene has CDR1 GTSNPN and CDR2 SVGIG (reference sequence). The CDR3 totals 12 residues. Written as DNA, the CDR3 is TGTGCCTGGAGTGATACCTACAATGAGCAGTTCTTC. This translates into CAWSDTYNEQFF. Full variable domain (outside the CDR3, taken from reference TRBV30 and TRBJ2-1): SQTIHQWPATLVQPVGSPLSLECTVEGTSNPNLYWYRQAAGRGLQLLFYSVGIGQISSEVPQNLSASRPQDRQFILSSKKLLLSDSGFYLCAWSDTYNEQFFGPGTRLTVL.

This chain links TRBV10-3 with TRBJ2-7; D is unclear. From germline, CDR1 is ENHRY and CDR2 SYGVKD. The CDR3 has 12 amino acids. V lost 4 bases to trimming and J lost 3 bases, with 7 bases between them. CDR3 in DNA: TGTGCCATCAGTGGCGTCAGCTACGAGCAGTACTTC. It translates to CAISGVSYEQYF.